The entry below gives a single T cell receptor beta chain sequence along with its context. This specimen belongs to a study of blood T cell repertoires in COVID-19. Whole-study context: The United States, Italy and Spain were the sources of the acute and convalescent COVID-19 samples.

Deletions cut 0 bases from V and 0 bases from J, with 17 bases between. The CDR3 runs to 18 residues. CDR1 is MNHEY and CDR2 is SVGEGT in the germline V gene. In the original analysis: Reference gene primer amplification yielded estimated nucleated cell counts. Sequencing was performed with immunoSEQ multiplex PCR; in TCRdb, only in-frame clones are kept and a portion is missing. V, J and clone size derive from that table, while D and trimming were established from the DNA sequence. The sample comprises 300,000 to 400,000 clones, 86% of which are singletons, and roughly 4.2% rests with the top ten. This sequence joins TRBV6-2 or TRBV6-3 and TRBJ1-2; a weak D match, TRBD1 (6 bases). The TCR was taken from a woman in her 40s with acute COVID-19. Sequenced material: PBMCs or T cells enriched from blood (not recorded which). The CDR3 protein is CASSYSSGGRASNYGYTF. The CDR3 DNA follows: TGTGCCAGCAGTTACTCTAGCGGGGGCAGAGCCTCTAACTATGGCTACACCTTC.